The clone carrying this T cell receptor beta chain came up many times. There were TCR beta CDR3 regions amplified from RNA transcripts. HTBI primers drove first-round RT-PCR of the TCR CDR3. TCRdb reprocessed the multiplex PCR reads via MiXCR and lists one record per CDR3 protein. The sample records about 840,000 distinct CDR3 sequences, over 35% being singletons. This sample was included in a study of T cells in Graves' hyperthyroidism and ophthalmopathy. Trimming cost V 5 bases and J 3 bases, with 10 bases left between them. The CDR3 is made up of 13 amino acids. CDR1 and CDR2 (germline): SEHNR, FQNEAQ (reference sequence).

The rearrangement links TRBV7-9 to TRBJ1-1; D call uncertain. Sequenced material: blood. The clonotype was recovered from a man aged 18-30 years with Graves' hyperthyroidism. CDR3 DNA sequence: TGTGCCAGCAGCGAAACCCGGGACACTGAAGCTTTCTTT. It encodes CASSETRDTEAFF.